Below, 19 T cell receptor beta chains from the same sample are listed, as sequenced in a study of shared clonotypes between healthy human individuals. Only in-frame clones appear in the TCRdb table, and some are missing; sequencing was by immunoSEQ multiplex PCR. The sample has over 2 million clones, 90% to 95% seen once; the top ten hold 0.1% to 0.15%. Sequencing input: naive CD4+ T cells sorted from blood. Subset in this sample: CD45RA+ positively selected. Receptors originate from a young man in good health.

The rearrangement links TRBV6-6 to TRBJ2-3; D might be TRBD2 (5 bases). CDR1 is MNHNY and CDR2 is SVGAGI in the germline V gene (reference sequence). The CDR3 runs to 13 residues. V was cut by 7 bases and J by 3 bases, with 11 bases left in between. The CDR3 spells CASTNPGTDTQYF. DNA of the CDR3: TGTGCCAGCACCAACCCGGGGACAGATACGCAGTATTTT.

The CDR3 nucleotides read TGTGCCATCAGTTTATCGGGGGAGGGGTCCAATGAGCAGTTCTTC. Encoded protein: CAISLSGEGSNEQFF. The chain combines TRBV10-3 with TRBJ2-1, with 7 nucleotides matching TRBD2. The germline gives CDR1 ENHRY, CDR2 SYGVKD. Trimming took 5 bases from V and 6 from J; bases not matched to a gene: 10. CDR3 size: 15 residues.

This sequence joins TRBV28 and TRBJ2-7, with 9 bases matching TRBD1. V trimming: 0 bases; J trimming: 3 bases; junction bases outside the gene matches: 9. The CDR3 has 17 residues. Germline lookup yields CDR1 MDHEN and CDR2 SYDVKM. The CDR3 sequence: CASSLWLPGQGRYEQYF. CDR3 coding DNA: TGTGCCAGCAGTTTATGGTTACCGGGACAGGGACGCTACGAGCAGTACTTC. Full variable domain (rest looked up from reference TRBV28 and TRBJ2-7): DVKVTQSSRYLVKRTGEKVFLECVQDMDHENMFWYRQDPGLGLRLIYFSYDVKMKEKGDIPEGYSVSREKKERFSLILESASTNQTSMYLCASSLWLPGQGRYEQYFGPGTRLTVT.

This clone was observed a single time. This rearrangement joins TRBV2 to TRBJ1-2; D uncertain. Trimming took 6 bases from V and 7 from J, leaving 12 bases between them. The CDR3 sequence is 12 residues long. Looked up from germline, CDR1 is SNHLY and CDR2 is FYNNEI. CDR3 nucleotides: TGTGCCAGCAGACCGGGGTTTGGTGGCTACACCTTC. It codes for CASRPGFGGYTF.

The chain recombines TRBV30 with TRBJ2-5; D ambiguous. V was cut by 5 bases and J by 1 base, with 11 bases left in between. The V gene's germline CDR1 is GTSNPN and CDR2 SVGIG (reference sequence). This CDR3 has 13 amino acids. The CDR3 nucleotides are TGTGCCTGGCGACCATTGTTCCAAGAGACCCAGTACTTC. This translates into CAWRPLFQETQYF.

This chain connects TRBV2 to TRBJ2-1, with D perhaps matching TRBD2 (6 bases). V lost 7 bases to trimming and J lost 7 bases, with 20 bases between them. This CDR3 contains 15 residues. CDR1 is SNHLY, CDR2 FYNNEI, per germline. The CDR3 region has the DNA TGTGCCAGCACCCTGGAGGCGGGAAGGCGGAATGAGCAGTTCTTC. The encoded protein is CASTLEAGRRNEQFF.

The chain links TRBV5-6 to TRBJ1-1, with a possible D match to TRBD1 (5 bases). V was clipped by 4 bases and J by 4 bases, with 17 bases between them. The CDR3 is 15 amino acids. Per the germline V gene, CDR1 is SGHDT and CDR2 is YYEEEE. The CDR3 DNA follows: TGTGCCAGCAGCCGCGGGGCAAATTCGGTCACTGAAGCTTTCTTT. As protein: CASSRGANSVTEAFF.

This clone was detected a few times. Other DNA sequences from this sample encode an identical CDR3 as well. The V and J genes are TRBV7-2 and TRBJ2-1; no clear D. CDR3 size: 11 residues. The germline CDR1 and CDR2 sequences are SGHTA and FQGNSA. V was shortened by 1 base and J by 7 bases, with 2 bases between the two germline ends. The CDR3 coding sequence is TGTGCCAGCAGCTTAGTGAATGAGCAGTTCTTC. Protein sequence: CASSLVNEQFF.

The CDR3 reads CASSHWGSNQPQHF. As DNA, the CDR3 is TGCGCCAGCAGTCATTGGGGCAGCAATCAGCCCCAGCATTTT. The chain links TRBV23-1 to TRBJ1-5; D is perhaps TRBD1 (5 bases). TRBV23-1 is assigned to the ORF class and has an uncertain function. Trimming left V 3 bases short and J 1 base short, with 7 bases between. The CDR3 consists of 14 residues.

The chain employs TRBV18 and TRBJ1-1, with unresolved D. The CDR3 sequence is 11 residues long. Trimming shortened V by 6 bases and J by 7 bases, and 9 bases separated the two germline ends. The germline V gene encodes CDR1 KGHSH and CDR2 LQKENI. CDR3 DNA sequence: TGTGCCAGCTCCCAAGCAGGTGAAGCTTTCTTT. It encodes CASSQAGEAFF.

This chain joins TRBV5-1 and TRBJ1-2; D may be TRBD1 (5 bases). V shed 1 base and J shed 2 bases, with 12 bases lying between them. Looked up from germline, CDR1 is SGHRS and CDR2 is YFSETQ. This CDR3 is built from 15 residues. The CDR3 DNA is TGCGCCAGCAGCTTGACCGGGACGGAGAACTATGGCTACACCTTC. Translating gives CASSLTGTENYGYTF.

The rearrangement uses TRBV29-1 and TRBJ2-7; D tentatively fits TRBD1 or TRBD2 (6 bases each). Germline V lookup: CDR1 SQVTM, CDR2 ANQGSEA. V was trimmed by 1 base and J by 2 bases, leaving 12 bases between them. The CDR3 spans 14 residues. CDR3 loop: CSVEGGAGPYEQYF. The CDR3 DNA follows: TGCAGCGTTGAAGGGGGGGCCGGCCCCTACGAGCAGTACTTC.

This chain links TRBV11-1 with TRBJ2-2, with D unclear. The CDR3 extends over 13 amino acids. Germline values: CDR1 SGHAT, CDR2 FQDESV (reference sequence). Trimming shortened V by 10 bases and J by 7 bases, and 16 bases separated the two germline ends. This chain's CDR3 is CATHADVNGELFF. Written as DNA, the CDR3 is TGTGCCACCCATGCGGATGTTAACGGGGAGCTGTTTTTT. Filled out from reference TRBV11-1 and TRBJ2-2, the complete variable domain reads EAEVAQSPRYKITEKSQAVAFWCDPISGHATLYWYRQILGQGPELLVQFQDESVVDDSQLPKDRFSAERLKGVDSTLKIQPAELGDSAMYLCATHADVNGELFFGEGSRLTVL.

The chain uses TRBV11-3 and TRBJ2-6; D is ambiguous. The V gene's germline CDR1 is SGHNT and CDR2 YENEEA. Trimming removed 3 bases at V and 4 bases at J, with 16 bases between. This CDR3 comprises 17 residues. CDR3 sequence: CASSFRDGVPGANVLTF. The CDR3, as DNA: TGTGCCAGCAGCTTTAGGGATGGCGTCCCCGGGGCCAACGTCCTGACTTTC.

Worth noting for this clone: The same CDR3 can be traced to other DNA sequences in this sample. The V gene is TRBV5-4, the J gene TRBJ1-1, with D maybe TRBD1 (6 bases). Germline assignment: CDR1 SGHNT and CDR2 YYREEE (reference sequence). This CDR3 has 13 amino acids. With 5 bases removed from V and 2 bases from J, the gap between germline ends came to 10 bases. This CDR3 is CASSLDRNTEAFF. CDR3 DNA: TGTGCCAGCAGTCTGGACAGAAACACTGAAGCTTTCTTT.

This sequence joins TRBV10-3 and TRBJ1-1, with D perhaps matching TRBD1 (5 bases). V lost 6 bases to trimming and J lost 1 base, with 9 bases between them. Germline CDR1 ENHRY, CDR2 SYGVKD. The CDR3 is 13 amino acids. In DNA, the CDR3 is TGTGCCATCAGCAAGACAGAGAACACTGAAGCTTTCTTT. Residues: CAISKTENTEAFF.

The rearrangement joins TRBV28 to TRBJ1-5, with 8 positions matching TRBD1. CDR1 and CDR2 (germline): MDHEN, SYDVKM. V dropped 7 bases and J dropped 8; count of bases not matched to a gene: 7. The CDR3 contains 13 residues. The CDR3 nucleotides are TGTGCCAGCACCTGGACAGGGATCAAGCCCCAGCATTTT. The encoded protein is CASTWTGIKPQHF. The variable domain in full, with the rest retrieved from reference TRBV28 and TRBJ1-5, is DVKVTQSSRYLVKRTGEKVFLECVQDMDHENMFWYRQDPGLGLRLIYFSYDVKMKEKGDIPEGYSVSREKKERFSLILESASTNQTSMYLCASTWTGIKPQHFGDGTRLSIL.

V usage is TRBV7-2 and J usage is TRBJ2-7; D might be TRBD2 (6 bases). Trimming left V 5 bases short and J 4 bases short, with 15 bases between. The CDR3 runs to 14 residues. Germline V gene lookup returns CDR1 SGHTA and CDR2 FQGNSA. The CDR3 DNA reads as TGTGCCAGCAGCCCTGGGGGGATGGTGTACGAGCAGTACTTC. It translates to CASSPGGMVYEQYF.

The chain employs TRBV5-1 and TRBJ2-6, with D possibly being TRBD1 (6 bases). V lost 8 bases, J lost 4 bases, and 16 bases lay in between. The V gene's germline CDR1 is SGHRS and CDR2 YFSETQ. There are 15 residues in the CDR3. DNA for the CDR3: TGCGCCAGTGGGGCTACAGGGAACGGGGCCAACGTCCTGACTTTC. This translates into CASGATGNGANVLTF.